The 10 T cell receptor beta chains presented below share a single source sample, sequenced in a study of OX40 agonist ivuxolimab in advanced cancers. The table came from immunoSEQ multiplex PCR; TCRdb's copy has only in-frame clones and leaves some out. The sample shows about 98,000 clones, roughly nine tenths of them seen only once. Sequences were derived from CD4+ or CD8+ T cells sorted from blood, sampled in a trial of the OX40 agonist ivuxolimab. The receptors were sampled from an adult with an advanced solid tumor such as melanoma, head and neck, liver or kidney cancer.

DNA of the CDR3: TGTGCCAGCAGTTACGGCGGCTCACCCCTCCACTTT. Protein: CASSYGGSPLHF. The chain recombines TRBV6-5 with TRBJ1-6; no clear D gene. V lost 2 bases and J 10 bases, leaving 6 bases between the germline ends. CDR1 and CDR2 from the germline V gene are MNHEY and SVGAGI. The CDR3 runs to 12 residues.

The gene calls are TRBV29-1 and TRBJ2-5, with 7 positions matching TRBD2. CDR3 length: 15 residues. Germline CDR1 SQVTM, CDR2 ANQGSEA. V was clipped by 0 bases and J by 3 bases; unmatched bases: 7. The CDR3 reads CSVEDWPGREETQYF. The DNA of the CDR3 is TGCAGCGTTGAAGATTGGCCAGGGAGGGAAGAGACCCAGTACTTC.

The chain is built from TRBV5-1 and TRBJ2-2, with TRBD2 matching over 10 bases. Per the germline V gene, CDR1 is SGHRS and CDR2 is YFSETQ. This CDR3 comprises 16 residues. Trimming at V came to 2 bases and at J to 4 bases, leaving 5 bases not matched to a gene. CDR3 sequence: CASSLGLAVGTGELFF. DNA of the CDR3: TGCGCCAGCAGCTTAGGACTAGCGGTCGGCACCGGGGAGCTGTTTTTT.

The chain uses TRBV11-2 and TRBJ2-7; D is unresolved. With 2 bases removed from V and 2 bases from J, the gap between germline ends came to 7 bases. This CDR3 is 13 amino acids long. CDR1 and CDR2 (germline): SGHAT, FQNNGV. The CDR3 DNA reads as TGTGCCAGCAGCTTAAATAAACCCTACGAGCAGTACGTC. Amino acids: CASSLNKPYEQYV.

This clone came up once. V usage is TRBV19 and J usage is TRBJ2-1, with 8 bases aligning to TRBD1. CDR3 size: 15 residues. Germline V gives CDR1 LNHDA, CDR2 SQIVND (reference sequence). The V gene end was trimmed by 2 bases and the J gene end by 5 bases; junction bases not matched to a gene: 5. The DNA of the CDR3 is TGTGCCAGTAGTATACAGGGGGCGGCGAACAATGAGCAGTTCTTC. Encoded protein: CASSIQGAANNEQFF.

This clone was detected only once. The gene calls are TRBV11-2 and TRBJ2-7; 7 positions match TRBD1. Trimming cost V 3 bases and J 3 bases; bases outside gene matches: 5. Germline V gives CDR1 SGHAT, CDR2 FQNNGV. This CDR3 is built from 14 residues. The CDR3 bases are TGTGCCAGCAGCTTTTCCCGGGACAGCTACGAGCAGTACTTC. It translates to CASSFSRDSYEQYF.

This sequence joins TRBV25-1 and TRBJ1-6; no clear D gene. The ends were cut back, 4 bases at V and 14 bases at J, with 9 bases in the middle. The CDR3 runs to 11 residues. Looked up from germline, CDR1 is MGHDK and CDR2 is SYGVNS. This chain's CDR3 is CASSARGSLHF. In DNA form, the CDR3 reads TGTGCCAGCAGTGCTCGGGGATCCCTCCACTTT. The full variable domain, with the rest looked up from reference TRBV25-1 and TRBJ1-6, is EADIYQTPRYLVIGTGKKITLECSQTMGHDKMYWYQQDPGMELHLIHYSYGVNSTEKGDLSSESTVSRIRTEHFPLTLESARPSHTSQYLCASSARGSLHFGNGTRLTVT.

This clone was seen more than once but under ten times. V usage is TRBV18 and J usage is TRBJ2-7; D gene uncertain. The V and J ends lost 0 bases and 7 bases respectively, with 13 bases between them. Germline CDR1 KGHSH, CDR2 LQKENI. This CDR3 spans 14 amino acids. CDR3 DNA: TGTGCCAGCTCACCACCAGTGCGGTACGGAGAGCAGTACTTC. Residues: CASSPPVRYGEQYF.

This rearrangement joins TRBV5-1 to TRBJ2-3, with TRBD2 identical over 10 bases. Germline assignment: CDR1 SGHRS and CDR2 YFSETQ. This CDR3 has 14 amino acids. With 4 bases clipped from V and 6 bases from J, the junction kept 5 bases outside the gene matches. CDR3: CASSPPSGSDTQYF. CDR3 DNA sequence: TGCGCCAGCAGCCCCCCTAGCGGGAGTGATACGCAGTATTTT.

The genes are TRBV7-2 and TRBJ2-6, with 7 bases identical to TRBD1. This CDR3 contains 16 residues. The V gene end was trimmed by 3 bases and the J gene end by 0 bases; junction bases not matched to a gene: 2. CDR1 is SGHTA, CDR2 FQGNSA, per germline. CDR3 residues: CASSFTGASGANVLTF. CDR3 nucleotides: TGTGCCAGCAGCTTTACAGGGGCCTCTGGGGCCAACGTCCTGACTTTC.